The present T cell receptor beta chain was sequenced within a study of identical twins. Study-level points and caveats: There was more out-of-frame TCR alpha sharing in monozygotic twins than models estimated. Within cord blood, abundant beta clonotypes carried fewer insertions, but memory repertoires showed no such trend.

Points on this clonotype: Its cognate antigen is unknown.

TCRdb redid the calling of the 5' RACE reads with MiXCR, one entry per CDR3 protein. The data show 1.5 million to 2 million distinct CDR3 sequences, 32% seen once. CDR3 length equals 15 residues. V was clipped by 3 bases and J by 3 bases; unmatched bases: 4. The sequencing sample was made of cord blood. The chain joins TRBV12-3 or TRBV12-4 to TRBJ2-1; 8 bases map to TRBD2. This sequence was found in a newborn girl in good health. CDR3 sequence (DNA): TGTGCCAGCAGTTTTCAGCGGGAGCTCTACAATGAGCAGTTCTTC. It yields the protein CASSFQRELYNEQFF.